Sequencing of this TCR beta chain was carried out in a study of PD-L1 blockade in urothelial cancer. Study results and limitations: Durable-benefit patients showed greater tumor-associated blood clone expansion at 3 weeks.

Assay: immunoSEQ multiplex PCR; the TCRdb copy retains only in-frame clones and omits some. This sample has some 56,000 clones, with approximately 80% found just once. Germline lookup yields CDR1 ENHRY and CDR2 SYGVKD. The V segment lost 4 bases and the J segment 5 bases; nucleotides outside the gene matches: 5. The CDR3 contains 16 residues. This clone was found a few times. Its antigen remains unknown. Time point: pretreatment peripheral blood. The sample was PBMCs, taken around atezolizumab (anti-PD-L1) treatment. This clonotype originated in a man between 45 and 60 years old with urothelial cancer. This rearrangement joins TRBV10-3 to TRBJ2-2, with 12 bases identical to TRBD2. The CDR3 DNA follows: TGTGCCATCAGTGGACTAGCGGGAGCGGGGACCGGGGAGCTGTTTTTT. Translating gives CAISGLAGAGTGELFF.